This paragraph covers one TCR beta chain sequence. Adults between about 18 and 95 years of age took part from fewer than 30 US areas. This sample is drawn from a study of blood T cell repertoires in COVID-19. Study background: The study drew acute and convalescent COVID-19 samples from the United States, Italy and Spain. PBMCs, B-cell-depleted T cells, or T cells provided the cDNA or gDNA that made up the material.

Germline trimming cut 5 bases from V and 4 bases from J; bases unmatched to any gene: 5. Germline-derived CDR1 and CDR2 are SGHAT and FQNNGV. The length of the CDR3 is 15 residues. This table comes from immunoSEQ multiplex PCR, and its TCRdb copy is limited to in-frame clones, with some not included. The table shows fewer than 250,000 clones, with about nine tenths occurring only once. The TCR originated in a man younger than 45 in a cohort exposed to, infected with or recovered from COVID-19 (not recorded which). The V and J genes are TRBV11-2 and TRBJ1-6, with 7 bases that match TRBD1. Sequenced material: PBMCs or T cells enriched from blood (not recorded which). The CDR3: CASSRDRGYNSPLHF. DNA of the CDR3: TGTGCCAGCAGCCGGGACAGAGGATATAATTCACCCCTCCACTTT. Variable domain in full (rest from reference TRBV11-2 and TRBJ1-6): EAGVAQSPRYKIIEKRQSVAFWCNPISGHATLYWYQQILGQGPKLLIQFQNNGVVDDSQLPKDRFSAERLKGVDSTLKIQPAKLEDSAVYLCASSRDRGYNSPLHFGNGTRLTVT.